This T cell receptor beta chain originates from a study of beta chain features in type 1 diabetes. CDR3 size: 13 residues. Trimming at V came to 4 bases and at J to 11 bases, leaving 7 bases not matched to a gene. Germline CDR1 reads SGHRS; CDR2 reads YFSETQ. Overall study findings and caveats: All four CD4+ subsets from Type 1 diabetes patients carried moderately but significantly shorter TCRB CDR3s.

The whole isolated RNA underwent reverse transcription, so sequencing captured expressed TCRB transcripts. Sequencing used immunoSEQ multiplex PCR; TCRdb keeps in-frame clones, though not all of them. Of around 360,000 clones in the sample, around an eighth are singletons; the top ten hold about 0.01%. This clone was seen only a few times. Its target is unknown. The chain uses TRBV5-1 and TRBJ2-4, with 9 bases fitting TRBD1. The source is a woman in her late teens or twenties with type 1 diabetes. Sequencing was performed on naive CD4+ T cells from blood. CDR3: CASSTTGGRLQYF. For the CDR3, the DNA is TGCGCCAGCAGCACGACAGGGGGGAGACTTCAGTACTTC.